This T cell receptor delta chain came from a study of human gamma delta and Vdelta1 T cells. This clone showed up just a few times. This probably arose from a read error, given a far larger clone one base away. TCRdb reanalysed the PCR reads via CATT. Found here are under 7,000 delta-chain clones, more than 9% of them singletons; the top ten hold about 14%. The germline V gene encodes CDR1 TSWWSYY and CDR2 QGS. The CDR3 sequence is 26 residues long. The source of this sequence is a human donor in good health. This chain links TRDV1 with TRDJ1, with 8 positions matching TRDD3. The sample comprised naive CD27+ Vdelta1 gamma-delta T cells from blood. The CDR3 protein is CALWELGPEPRDTRFGPFRNTDKLIF. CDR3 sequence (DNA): TGTGCTCTTTGGGAATTGGGGCCCGAGCCGAGGGATACGCGGTTCGGCCCGTTCCGGAACACCGATAAACTCATCTTT.